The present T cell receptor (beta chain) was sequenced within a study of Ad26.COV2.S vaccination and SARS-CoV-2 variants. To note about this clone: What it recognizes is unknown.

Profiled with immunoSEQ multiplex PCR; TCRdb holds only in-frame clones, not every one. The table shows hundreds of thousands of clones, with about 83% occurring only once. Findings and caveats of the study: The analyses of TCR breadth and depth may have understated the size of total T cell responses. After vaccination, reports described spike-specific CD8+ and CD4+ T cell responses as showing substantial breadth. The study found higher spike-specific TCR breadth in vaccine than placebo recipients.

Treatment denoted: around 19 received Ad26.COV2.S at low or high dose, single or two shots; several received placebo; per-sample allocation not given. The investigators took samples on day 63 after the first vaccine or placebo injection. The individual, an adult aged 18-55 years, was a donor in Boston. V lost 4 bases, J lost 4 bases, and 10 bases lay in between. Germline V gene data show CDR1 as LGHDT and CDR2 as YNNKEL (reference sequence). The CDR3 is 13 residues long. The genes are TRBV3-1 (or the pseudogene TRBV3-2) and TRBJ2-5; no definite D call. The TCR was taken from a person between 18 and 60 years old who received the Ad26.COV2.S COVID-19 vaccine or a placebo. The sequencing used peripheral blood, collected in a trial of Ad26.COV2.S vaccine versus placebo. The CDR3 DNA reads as TGTGCCAGCAGCCGCGGCCACCGAGAGACCCAGTACTTC. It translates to CASSRGHRETQYF.